This entry concerns a single T cell receptor beta chain. Losses at the gene ends were 7 bases for V and 5 bases for J; bases not matched to a gene: 7. The CDR3 has 14 amino acids. CDR1 and CDR2 (germline): SNHLY, FYNNEI. Per the original methods: Counts of nucleated cells, estimated from reference gene primer amplification, were obtained. TCRdb's table, derived via immunoSEQ multiplex PCR, lists solely in-frame clones and lacks some. V and J calls plus clone size are reproduced from that table; the DNA served to infer D and trimming. The sample shows about 270,000 clones, more than 75% of them seen only once. Individuals aged roughly 18 to 100 years were recruited from 24 US areas. In assigning cohorts, the study relied on participant-reported clinical history. The sample originates from a study of blood T cell repertoires in COVID-19. On the study more broadly: Sites in the United States, Italy and Spain provided acute and convalescent COVID-19 samples.

The sample was PBMCs or T cells enriched from blood (not recorded which). The TCR originated in a woman in her thirties or forties with acute COVID-19. The chain is built from TRBV2 and TRBJ2-3; 9 bases agree with TRBD2. In DNA form, the CDR3 reads TGTGCCAGCACTTCACGGACTAGCGTAGATACGCAGTATTTT. Protein: CASTSRTSVDTQYF.